This record looks at one T cell receptor beta chain sequence and its context. The antigen remains undetermined. Division of CD4+ cells produced a CD45RA+ naive subset and a CD45RA-negative memory subset. The record originates from a study of shared clonotypes between healthy human individuals. The material for each subset, its genomic DNA, was split evenly across several immunoSEQ plates. The method was immunoSEQ multiplex PCR; TCRdb's version includes in-frame clones alone and lacks a portion of them. The repertoire holds about 700,000 clones, around 67% seen once, with over 1.5% in the top ten. Findings and limits, study-wide: Since donors were few, the genetic and exposure-history diversity represented was limited.

The V gene's germline CDR1 is SGHAT and CDR2 FQNNGV. The J segment lost 6 bases and the V segment lost 1 base, leaving 9 bases of the junction unmatched. CDR3 length: 16 amino acids. The chain has TRBV11-2 and TRBJ2-7; 10 positions match TRBD1. The sequenced sample was memory CD4+ T cells sorted from blood. The subset was: CD45RA-negative fraction. This receptor was taken from a woman under 40 in good health. In DNA, the CDR3 is TGTGCCAGCAGCTTAGCGGGACAGGGGATCTCCGGCGAGCAGTACTTC. Translated, it gives CASSLAGQGISGEQYF.